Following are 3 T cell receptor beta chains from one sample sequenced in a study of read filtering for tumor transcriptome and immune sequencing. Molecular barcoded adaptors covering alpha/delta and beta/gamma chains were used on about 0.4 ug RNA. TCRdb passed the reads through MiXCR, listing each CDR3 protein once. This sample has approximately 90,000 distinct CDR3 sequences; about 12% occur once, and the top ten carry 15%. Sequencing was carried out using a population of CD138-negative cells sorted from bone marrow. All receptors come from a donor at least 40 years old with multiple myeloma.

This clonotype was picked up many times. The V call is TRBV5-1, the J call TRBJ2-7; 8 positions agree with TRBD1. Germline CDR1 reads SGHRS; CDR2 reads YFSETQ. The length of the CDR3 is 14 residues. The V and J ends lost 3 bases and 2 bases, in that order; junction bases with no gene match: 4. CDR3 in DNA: TGCGCCAGCAGCTGGACAGGGACGACCTACGAGCAGTACTTC. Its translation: CASSWTGTTYEQYF. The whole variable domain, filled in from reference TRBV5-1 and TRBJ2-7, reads KAGVTQTPRYLIKTRGQQVTLSCSPISGHRSVSWYQQTPGQGLQFLFEYFSETQRNKGNFPGRFSGRQFSNSRSEMNVSTLELGDSALYLCASSWTGTTYEQYFGPGTRLTVT.

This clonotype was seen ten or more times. Here the CDR3 reads CASSPGDNNIQYF. The CDR3 DNA is TGCGCCAGCAGCCCGGGGGATAATAACATTCAGTACTTC. The chain links TRBV5-1 to TRBJ2-4, with D maybe TRBD2 (6 bases). In germline, CDR1 is SGHRS, CDR2 YFSETQ. This CDR3 region has 13 residues. Trimming took 4 bases from V and 7 from J, leaving 12 bases between them.

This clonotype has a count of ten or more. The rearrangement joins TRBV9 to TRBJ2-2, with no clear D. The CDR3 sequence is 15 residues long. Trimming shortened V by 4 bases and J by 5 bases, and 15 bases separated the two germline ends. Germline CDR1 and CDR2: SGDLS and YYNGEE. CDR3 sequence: CASSPSASWTGELFF. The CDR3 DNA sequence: TGTGCCAGCAGCCCGAGTGCGAGCTGGACCGGGGAGCTGTTTTTT.